The 12 T cell receptor beta chains in this list originate from one sample, sequenced in a study of cytomegalovirus exposure and HLA in healthy donors. 60 Vbeta and 13 Jbeta primers were used in PCR. Measured with immunoSEQ multiplex PCR; TCRdb has only the in-frame clones, and not every one. Of 100,000 to 150,000 clones in the sample, 80% were seen once. Sequenced input: PBMCs. The origin of the receptors is a middle-aged man in good health and CMV-seronegative.

The chain is built from TRBV28 and TRBJ2-6, with 8 positions matching TRBD1. The CDR3 loop spans 19 amino acids. The ends lost 4 bases at V and 2 bases at J; junction bases unmatched: 13. The germline V gene encodes CDR1 MDHEN and CDR2 SYDVKM. The CDR3 DNA reads TGTGCCAGCAGTTCCCACGTACAACGGACAGGGACTGGGGCCAACGTCCTGACTTTC. Its translation is CASSSHVQRTGTGANVLTF. The variable domain in full, with the rest retrieved from reference TRBV28 and TRBJ2-6, is DVKVTQSSRYLVKRTGEKVFLECVQDMDHENMFWYRQDPGLGLRLIYFSYDVKMKEKGDIPEGYSVSREKKERFSLILESASTNQTSMYLCASSSHVQRTGTGANVLTFGAGSRLTVL.

This chain links TRBV7-9 with TRBJ1-1; D is possibly TRBD1 (5 bases). The V gene's germline CDR1 is SEHNR and CDR2 FQNEAQ (reference sequence). Trimming stripped 3 bases from V and 4 bases from J, with 6 bases between. The CDR3 is made up of 12 amino acids. The CDR3 is CASSFDSTEAFF. The CDR3 DNA reads TGTGCCAGCAGCTTTGACAGCACTGAAGCTTTCTTT.

J is TRBJ1-3 and V is TRBV28; D remains unclear. This CDR3 contains 15 residues. Germline assignment: CDR1 MDHEN and CDR2 SYDVKM. The V and J ends lost 6 bases and 0 bases respectively, with 12 bases between them. The CDR3 DNA is TGTGCCAGCAGCCCGACCGGGAACTCTGGAAACACCATATATTTT. Translated: CASSPTGNSGNTIYF.

The sample holds one count of this clone. V usage is TRBV10-3 and J usage is TRBJ2-2, with 11 bases matching TRBD2. Germline CDR1 reads ENHRY; CDR2 reads SYGVKD. This CDR3 has 18 residues. The junction had 13 bases not matched to a gene; V was cut back by 6 bases and J by 4 bases. CDR3 sequence (DNA): TGTGCCATCAGCCGCGCGGGACTAGCGGAACCAAGCACCGGGGAGCTGTTTTTT. Translation gives CAISRAGLAEPSTGELFF.

The V gene is TRBV7-2, the J gene TRBJ1-5, with D uncertain. This CDR3 comprises 16 residues. Germline V gives CDR1 SGHTA, CDR2 FQGNSA. The ends were cut back, 5 bases at V and 2 bases at J, with 16 bases in the middle. CDR3 in amino acids: CASSGGVSPRNQPQHF. The CDR3 bases are TGTGCCAGCAGCGGAGGAGTATCCCCACGCAATCAGCCCCAGCATTTT.

The V call is TRBV7-2, the J call TRBJ2-5, with 15 bases fitting TRBD2. In germline, CDR1 is SGHTA, CDR2 FQGNSA. CDR3 length: 18 amino acids. Trimming cost V 7 bases and J 1 base; bases outside gene matches: 10. DNA of the CDR3: TGTGCCAGCAACCCCGGGGGACTAGCGGGGGGCTCCCAAGAGACCCAGTACTTC. Translating gives CASNPGGLAGGSQETQYF. The variable domain in full, with the rest retrieved from reference TRBV7-2 and TRBJ2-5, is GAGVSQSPSNKVTEKGKDVELRCDPISGHTALYWYRQSLGQGLEFLIYFQGNSAPDKSGLPSDRFSAERTGGSVSTLTIQRTQQEDSAVYLCASNPGGLAGGSQETQYFGPGTRLLVL.

The chain uses TRBV18 and TRBJ2-1; TRBD1 aligns across 8 bases. The CDR3 is 15 amino acids. With 3 bases clipped from V and 6 bases from J, the junction kept 7 bases outside the gene matches. Per the germline V gene, CDR1 is KGHSH and CDR2 is LQKENI. CDR3 bases: TGTGCCAGCTCACCCGGACAGGGTAGTAGCAATGAGCAGTTCTTC. Protein sequence: CASSPGQGSSNEQFF.

The V gene is TRBV28, the J gene TRBJ2-5, with 8 positions matching TRBD1. The CDR3 runs to 15 residues. Per the germline V gene, CDR1 is MDHEN and CDR2 is SYDVKM. V trimming: 6 bases; J trimming: 4 bases; junction bases outside the gene matches: 10. The CDR3 DNA reads as TGTGCCAGCAGCGGCCCACAGGGGGTGGGAGAGACCCAGTACTTC. Its translation: CASSGPQGVGETQYF. Drawing the rest from reference TRBV28 and TRBJ2-5, the complete variable domain is DVKVTQSSRYLVKRTGEKVFLECVQDMDHENMFWYRQDPGLGLRLIYFSYDVKMKEKGDIPEGYSVSREKKERFSLILESASTNQTSMYLCASSGPQGVGETQYFGPGTRLLVL.

The chain employs TRBV4-1 and TRBJ2-7; the D gene is possibly TRBD1 (5 bases). V was shortened by 4 bases and J by 4 bases, with 17 bases between the two germline ends. The CDR3 sequence is 15 residues long. Germline V gives CDR1 MGHRA, CDR2 YSYEKL. The chain's CDR3 is CASSLTRVAGYEQYF. DNA of the CDR3: TGCGCCAGCAGCCTGACCAGGGTCGCCGGGTACGAGCAGTACTTC.

V is TRBV6-1 and J is TRBJ2-7, with D maybe TRBD1 (6 bases). Germline V gene lookup returns CDR1 MNHNS and CDR2 SASEGT. V lost 0 bases and J 3 bases, leaving 12 bases between the germline ends. CDR3 size: 15 residues. The CDR3 DNA reads TGTGCCAGCAGTGAAGCCCATGGACAGATCTACGAGCAGTACTTC. Translated, it gives CASSEAHGQIYEQYF.

V and J are TRBV6-5 and TRBJ2-1, with 11 bases fitting TRBD1. V lost 5 bases, J lost 11 bases, and 8 bases stayed unmatched. The CDR3 length is 14 residues. Germline-derived CDR1 and CDR2 are MNHEY and SVGAGI. In nucleotides, the CDR3 is TGTGCCAGCAGTCAACCCGGGACAGGGGGGAAGCAGTTCTTC. Translated, it gives CASSQPGTGGKQFF.

The chain joins TRBV6-5 to TRBJ1-4; no clear D. The germline V and J ends were trimmed by 8 bases and 0 bases, with 4 bases remaining between them. The CDR3 extends over 12 amino acids. CDR1 and CDR2 from the germline V gene are MNHEY and SVGAGI. The DNA of the CDR3 is TGTGCCAGCCGAGCAACTAATGAAAAACTGTTTTTT. Translating it yields CASRATNEKLFF.